The rows below give T cell receptor beta chains drawn from one sample of a study of CD8 T cells in ankylosing spondylitis. One entry per CDR3 protein results from TCRdb running MiXCR on the 5' RACE reads. The table records approximately 290,000 distinct CDR3 sequences, about a fifth of them present only once. Sample: blood, either unsorted or a sorted T cell fraction (not recorded which). Receptors originate from a female donor with ankylosing spondylitis or in good health (not recorded which). The CDR3 runs from the conserved cysteine through the conserved F or W. A D gene is named only where the DNA matches it firmly. Where a row states a size, it is once, few, many or the class of an expanded clone; other rows omit it.

d_call	j_call	clone_size	v_call	cdr3_nt	cdr3_aa
.	TRBJ2-3	.	TRBV7-2	TGTGCCAGCGGGCTTACTACTAGCACAGATACGCAGTATTTT	CASGLTTSTDTQYF
TRBD2	TRBJ2-3	.	TRBV20-1	TGCAGTGTAGGGAAACCACTAGCGGGCATGACAGATACGCAGTATTTT	CSVGKPLAGMTDTQYF
.	TRBJ1-2	.	TRBV3-1	TGTGCCAGCAGCCAAGGAGGCGGGTCCCAGGGCTACACCTTC	CASSQGGGSQGYTF
.	TRBJ2-5	many	TRBV15	TGTGCCACCAGAAACGAAATGGGATGGGAGACCCAGTACTTC	CATRNEMGWETQYF
.	TRBJ2-1	few	TRBV9	TGTGCCAGCAGCGTAGGTGGGGGGCTCCTCAACGGTAATGAGCAGTTCTTC	CASSVGGGLLNGNEQFF
TRBD2	TRBJ2-1	many	TRBV9	TGTGCCAGCAGCGTAGGGGGACTAGCGGGACCCAACTCCTACAATGAGCAGTTCTTC	CASSVGGLAGPNSYNEQFF
.	TRBJ2-1	many	TRBV6-1	TGTGCCAGCAGTCCTCCTTGGAGCTCCTACAATGAGCAGTTCTTC	CASSPPWSSYNEQFF
TRBD2	TRBJ2-1	.	TRBV7-2	TGTGCCAGCAGCCCTCAGACTAGCGGGCTATACAATGAGCAGTTCTTC	CASSPQTSGLYNEQFF
.	TRBJ1-2	.	TRBV20-1	TGCAGTGCTGCCCCCCAATCGGGAAGTGGGTATGGCTACACCTTC	CSAAPQSGSGYGYTF
.	TRBJ2-1	few	TRBV9	TGTGCCAGCAGCCCGAGGGACGCTTCTAACCCCTACAATGAGCAGTTCTTC	CASSPRDASNPYNEQFF
.	TRBJ1-2	once	TRBV7-2	TGTGCCAGCAGCTCCCTGGTAGCGGAGGGGAGCGGTAACTATGGCTACACCTTC	CASSSLVAEGSGNYGYTF
TRBD2	TRBJ2-7	.	TRBV20-1	TGCAGTGCTCTCCCCCCGGGAGGATCCGACGAGCAGTACTTC	CSALPPGGSDEQYF
.	TRBJ1-2	many	TRBV7-6	TGTGCCAGCAGCTTAGGCCTGAACTATGGCTACACCTTC	CASSLGLNYGYTF
.	TRBJ1-1	.	TRBV12-3/TRBV12-4	TGTGCCAGCAGTTACAAAATGGGCTTGAACACTGAAGCTTTCTTT	CASSYKMGLNTEAFF
.	TRBJ2-7	few	TRBV18	TGTGCCAGCTCACCATCCGGGGGCTCCTACGAGCAGTACTTC	CASSPSGGSYEQYF
TRBD2	TRBJ2-3	few	TRBV20-1	TGCAGTGCTAGCGAATATGCTAGCGGGAGGGCGGATACGCAGTATTTT	CSASEYASGRADTQYF
.	TRBJ2-1	.	TRBV6-6	TGTGCCAGCAGTTATAGACAGTACAATGAGCAGTTCTTC	CASSYRQYNEQFF
.	TRBJ1-1	few	TRBV29-1	TGCAGCGTAAGAGGATTAACGGACACTGAAGCTTTCTTT	CSVRGLTDTEAFF
.	TRBJ2-4	.	TRBV29-1	TGCAGCGTTGTGCGGAAGACCTTAGCCAAAAACATTCAGTACTTC	CSVVRKTLAKNIQYF